This T cell receptor beta chain was found in a study of early T cells in non-severe SARS-CoV-2 infection (dated by TCRdb to 2020 to 2022). Broadly, across the study: Because TCR sequencing was done on bulk RNA from unsorted whole blood, the alpha and beta chains could not be paired. Study-wide findings and limitations: Matching against VDJdb was skewed toward anti-spike CD8 responses, likely underestimated virus-specific expansions, and missed private and CD4 specificities.

Library preparation used 5' RACE. Sequenced on a NextSeq 500. Unique molecular identifiers were attached to individual cDNA molecules in the TCR library protocol so that sequencing error and PCR bias could be corrected. Sequencing covered both TCR alpha and beta chains, and within each sample the abundances of alpha and beta sequences were tightly co-correlated. Concerning the study's data processing: V gene, J gene and CDR3 annotation of TCR sequences was performed with Decombinator V4. Expanded TCRs were defined as changing significantly between any two time points under a Poisson model with p below 0.0001. TCR abundances were normalised to the total number of TCRs sequenced per sample and were expressed as counts per million. MAIT TCRs were defined by TRAV1-2 paired with TRAJ12, TRAJ20 or TRAJ33, and iNKT TCRs by TRAV10 paired with TRAJ18. VDJdb, accessed 1 November 2021, was searched for CMV, EBV and SARS-CoV-2 annotated TCRs, with TCRs annotated for multiple antigens excluded. TCRdb trimmed the raw reads at Q25, called clones with MiXCR and kept productive beta chains. Every distinct CDR3 protein forms one entry, paired with its most common genes and DNA. V and J calls and clone size were set by TCRdb, not the authors. This sample gives tens of thousands of distinct CDR3 sequences in total; 5.6% of them show up just once. The ten top clones hold under 5% of the sample.

This clonotype was seen ten or more times. Its recognized antigen is unknown. It has no much larger one-base neighbor in the sample; base qualities were not kept. Set within a cohort of healthcare workers in London, UK, this nested case-control study involved weekly PCR testing of nasopharyngeal swabs along with blood sampling. Healthcare workers were recruited during the week of the UK lockdown, between 23 and 31 March 2020, and followed weekly for up to 16 weeks. Spanning cysteine to phenylalanine, the CDR3 consists of 14 amino acids. The entry retains the CDR3 DNA only, 42 bases that are in frame from base 1. Trimming at the junction amounts to 5 bases on V and 9 bases on J, and the germline ends lie 17 bases apart. Taken from the germline V gene, the CDR1 and CDR2 loops are MNHEY and SVGAGI.

The sequence joins TRBV6-5 to TRBJ2-1, with the D gene not confidently named. This receptor was identified in an adult who was a healthcare worker with PCR-confirmed SARS-CoV-2 infection or an uninfected control (not recorded which). The source material was whole blood. Here is the DNA: TGTGCCAGCAGTGTTACACCAACTTATGGTGAGCAGTTCTTC. This yields the protein CASSVTPTYGEQFF.